Following are 19 T cell receptor beta chains from one sample sequenced in a study of resident and recirculating memory T cells in vitiligo (dated by TCRdb to between 2018 and 2020). The protocol used for the library was the immunoSEQ multiplex PCR assay. Entries here come from immuneACCESS through TCRdb and include only in-frame sequences with V and J called. Some clones fail to appear in such tables; in the studies checked, an unresolved V gene covers under half of the shortfall, and the cause of the remainder is unknown. The sample profile shows roughly 40,000 clones; about nine tenths of them were found once. 4.5% of the sample is in the top ten clones. Material: blood. Receptors were obtained from a male donor with vitiligo.

In its sample, this clone was seen once. The J gene is TRBJ1-1, the V gene TRBV7-9; 10 positions agree with TRBD1. The germline CDR1 and CDR2 sequences are SEHNR and FQNEAQ (reference sequence). Unmatched junction bases numbered 10, after V lost 2 bases and J lost 4 bases. This CDR3 comprises 17 residues. The CDR3 region is CASSLRLGQGMGTEAFF. The CDR3 region has the DNA TGTGCCAGCAGCTTACGATTGGGACAGGGGATGGGCACTGAAGCTTTCTTT.

The chain couples TRBV4-2 to TRBJ2-3; 7 positions agree with TRBD2. Trimming at V came to 1 base and at J to 2 bases, leaving 9 bases not matched to a gene. Germline CDR1 and CDR2: LGHNA and YNFKEQ. This CDR3 spans 17 amino acids. CDR3 DNA: TGTGCCAGCAGCCAAGGTATTAAGCGGGGAAACACAGATACGCAGTATTTT. This translates into CASSQGIKRGNTDTQYF.

This chain uses TRBV7-2 with TRBJ1-2; D not certain. Germline CDR1 and CDR2: SGHTA and FQGNSA. This CDR3 region has 11 residues. V was pared by 5 bases and J by 8 bases, with 9 bases between. The CDR3 protein is CASSPREGYTF. The CDR3 nucleotides are TGTGCCAGCAGCCCACGGGAGGGCTACACCTTC.

The chain links TRBV7-2 to TRBJ1-1; TRBD1 is a possible D gene (5 bases). The V gene lost 5 bases and the J gene lost 0 bases, with 10 bases spanning the gap. Germline V lookup: CDR1 SGHTA, CDR2 FQGNSA. This CDR3 comprises 14 residues. This CDR3 reads CASSQQDMNTEAFF. Here the CDR3 DNA reads TGTGCCAGCAGCCAACAGGACATGAACACTGAAGCTTTCTTT.

J is TRBJ2-3 and V is TRBV6-6; TRBD2 is a possible D gene (7 bases). Trimming shortened V by 10 bases and J by 5 bases, and 19 bases separated the two germline ends. Germline CDR1 reads MNHNY; CDR2 reads SVGAGI (reference sequence). This CDR3 region has 14 residues. DNA of the CDR3: TGTGCCACCTCCCCGCGGGGGCTGGGAGATACGCAGTATTTT. Translation gives CATSPRGLGDTQYF.

The chain couples TRBV6-5 to TRBJ2-3; 7 bases line up with TRBD2. This CDR3 is built from 15 residues. Germline V CDR1 and CDR2: MNHEY, SVGAGI. The ends lost 7 bases at V and 5 bases at J; junction bases unmatched: 12. CDR3 bases: TGTGCCAGCAATAAGAACGGACTAGTAAGAGATACGCAGTATTTT. This gives the protein CASNKNGLVRDTQYF.

The chain carries TRBV4-2 and TRBJ2-7, with D perhaps matching TRBD2 (6 bases). The germline gives CDR1 LGHNA, CDR2 YNFKEQ. Trimming pared 1 base from V and 4 bases from J, leaving 17 bases between. There are 16 residues in the CDR3. CDR3 bases: TGTGCCAGCAGCCAAGGGACCGGGGGAGCATTGTACGAGCAGTACTTC. Protein: CASSQGTGGALYEQYF.

The chain couples TRBV11-3 to TRBJ2-1, with D unresolved. Germline CDR1 reads SGHNT; CDR2 reads YENEEA. Trimming removed 4 bases at V and 0 bases at J, with 7 bases between. There are 14 residues in the CDR3. The CDR3 here is CASSSDNSYNEQFF. CDR3 nucleotide sequence: TGTGCCAGCAGCTCCGACAACTCCTACAATGAGCAGTTCTTC.

The chain uses TRBV30 and TRBJ2-7; 7 positions match TRBD1. The CDR3 covers 15 residues. Per the germline V gene, CDR1 is GTSNPN and CDR2 is SVGIG (reference sequence). Trimming removed 3 bases from V and 3 bases from J; junction bases left unmatched: 11. In nucleotides, the CDR3 is TGTGCCTGGAGCTCCCGGGACAGTAAATTCTACGAGCAGTACTTC. Its protein is CAWSSRDSKFYEQYF.

This chain uses TRBV30 with TRBJ1-5; weak D call: TRBD1 (6 bases). This CDR3 is built from 15 residues. CDR1 and CDR2 from the germline V gene are GTSNPN and SVGIG (reference sequence). V was trimmed by 5 bases and J by 1 base, leaving 15 bases between them. The CDR3 DNA reads TGTGCCTGGCGATCAGGTGGGGGCAGCAATCAGCCCCAGCATTTT. Translated, it gives CAWRSGGGSNQPQHF. The full variable domain, rest sourced from reference TRBV30 and TRBJ1-5, is SQTIHQWPATLVQPVGSPLSLECTVEGTSNPNLYWYRQAAGRGLQLLFYSVGIGQISSEVPQNLSASRPQDRQFILSSKKLLLSDSGFYLCAWRSGGGSNQPQHFGDGTRLSIL.

This clone came up a few times. V usage is TRBV30 and J usage is TRBJ1-1, with no clear D. This CDR3 region has 12 residues. Germline CDR1 and CDR2: GTSNPN and SVGIG (reference sequence). The V end lost 2 bases, the J end lost 1 base, and 5 bases lay between the germline ends. This CDR3 reads CAWSHGNTEAFF. The CDR3 bases are TGTGCCTGGAGTCACGGGAACACTGAAGCTTTCTTT.

This clone was seen a single time. This chain links TRBV4-1 with TRBJ1-5; D may be TRBD1 (6 bases). The V end was cut by 2 bases, the J end by 7 bases, with 15 bases between. The CDR3 has 15 amino acids. Germline V CDR1 and CDR2: MGHRA, YSYEKL. The DNA for the CDR3 is TGCGCCAGCAGCCAATATGGGACACCCGGGCAGCCCCAGCATTTT. Encoded protein: CASSQYGTPGQPQHF.

The chain is built from TRBV5-1 and TRBJ2-7, with 10 bases matching TRBD1. The CDR3 contains 17 residues. V lost 2 bases, J lost 6 bases, and 14 bases stayed unmatched. CDR1 and CDR2 from the germline V gene are SGHRS and YFSETQ. DNA for the CDR3: TGCGCCAGCAGCTTAGCTCCGGGACAGGGGTCTCGGGGCGAGCAGTACTTC. Protein sequence: CASSLAPGQGSRGEQYF.

V usage is TRBV9 and J usage is TRBJ2-2; 11 bases are a match to TRBD1. V shed 2 bases and J 7 bases; nucleotides not matched to a gene: 4. The CDR3 is 15 amino acids. CDR1 and CDR2 (germline): SGDLS, YYNGEE. As DNA, the CDR3 is TGTGCCAGCAGCGTCGGGACAGGGGGTTTCGGGGAGCTGTTTTTT. This translates into CASSVGTGGFGELFF.

This clone has just one count. V usage is TRBV7-8 and J usage is TRBJ1-5; D may be TRBD1 (6 bases). The germline gives CDR1 SGHVS, CDR2 FQNEAQ. V lost 1 base, J lost 2 bases, and 9 bases lay in between. The CDR3 spans 15 residues. For the CDR3, the DNA is TGTGCCAGCAGCTTAGACAGGGTTGGCAATCAGCCCCAGCATTTT. It specifies CASSLDRVGNQPQHF.

This clone was counted once. The chain recombines TRBV5-1 with TRBJ1-2; TRBD1 aligns across 7 bases. The V segment lost 2 bases and the J segment 8 bases; nucleotides outside the gene matches: 6. Germline V gene lookup returns CDR1 SGHRS and CDR2 YFSETQ. The CDR3 consists of 13 residues. CDR3 coding DNA: TGCGCCAGCAGCTTCGACAGGGTGGGAGGCTACACCTTC. Its protein product is CASSFDRVGGYTF.

CDR3 sequence (DNA): TGTGCCAGCAGTTTAAGGGAACGGGACAGGGGGCGTTACGAGCAGTACTTC. This codes for CASSLRERDRGRYEQYF. The chain recombines TRBV27 with TRBJ2-7, with 12 bases aligning to TRBD1. Germline V gives CDR1 MNHEY, CDR2 SMNVEV (reference sequence). V was pared by 2 bases and J by 4 bases, with 9 bases of the junction left unmatched. The CDR3 consists of 17 residues.

The V call is TRBV6-1, the J call TRBJ1-2, with D possibly being TRBD1 (5 bases). Trimming took 4 bases from V and 7 from J, leaving 28 bases between them. This CDR3 spans 18 amino acids. Germline CDR1 is MNHNS and CDR2 is SASEGT. The CDR3 loop reads CASSGPQGTVRYLPGYTF. The DNA of the CDR3 is TGTGCCAGCAGTGGGCCGCAGGGTACCGTCCGCTATCTGCCTGGCTACACCTTC.

The genes are TRBV7-9 and TRBJ2-1; 13 positions agree with TRBD2. Germline-derived CDR1 and CDR2 are SEHNR and FQNEAQ (reference sequence). The length of the CDR3 is 16 residues. Germline trimming cut 4 bases from V and 9 bases from J; bases unmatched to any gene: 9. The CDR3 loop is CASSSTPGLAGLEQFF. CDR3 DNA: TGTGCCAGCAGCTCCACTCCGGGACTAGCGGGGCTTGAGCAGTTCTTC.